The sequence of this T cell receptor (beta chain) was determined in a study of Ad26.COV2.S vaccination and SARS-CoV-2 variants. About the research overall: The trial was COV1001 and the donor's arm was Ad26.COV2.S. Into the muscle, Ad26.COV2.S was dosed once or twice, 56 days apart.

This clone came up once. Its antigen is currently unknown. Treatment given: around 19 received Ad26.COV2.S at low or high dose, single or two shots; roughly 5 received placebo; per-sample allocation not given. Sampling was done on day 63 after the first vaccine or placebo injection. TCRdb's table, derived via immunoSEQ multiplex PCR, lists solely in-frame clones and lacks some. Of 330,000 or so clones in the sample, roughly nine tenths were seen once. Findings of the study overall: Responses of T cells in total may have been underestimated by the TCR breadth and depth analyses. Placebo recipients and vaccine recipients were similar in non-spike TCR breadth.

The CDR3 has 13 amino acids. V was shortened by 6 bases and J by 0 bases, with 11 bases between the two germline ends. The germline CDR1 and CDR2 sequences are SQVTM and ANQGSEA. This TCR was recovered from a person aged 18-65 years who received the Ad26.COV2.S COVID-19 vaccine or a placebo. Sequenced here: peripheral blood, sampled in a trial of Ad26.COV2.S vaccine versus placebo. V usage is TRBV29-1 and J usage is TRBJ1-1; TRBD1 might be the D (5 bases). The CDR3 DNA follows: TGCAGCGTGTCCGGGACTATGAACACTGAAGCTTTCTTT. Encoded protein: CSVSGTMNTEAFF.